This TCR beta chain was sequenced for a study of cytomegalovirus exposure and HLA in healthy donors. Points from the study as a whole: TCR beta V- and J-gene trimming, according to a later analysis, was linked to a missense DCLRE1C variant. As was reported, the classifier diagnosed cytomegalovirus status with high specificity and sensitivity. Exclusion applied to some V segments, including TRBV6-2 and TRBV6-3, as they were indistinguishable. Sequencing depth across donors, presence/absence analyses assumed, was roughly uniform.

For this clone: No antigen is known for it.

The V gene's germline CDR1 is SGHVS and CDR2 FQNEAQ. The CDR3 totals 16 residues. Trimming took 5 bases from V and 0 from J; bases not matched to a gene: 6. The PCR made use of 60 Vbeta and 13 Jbeta primers. Generated by immunoSEQ multiplex PCR, the TCRdb table keeps only in-frame clones and is missing some. The sample has 150,000 to 250,000 clones; 82% are singletons. The V gene is TRBV7-8, the J gene TRBJ1-5; 8 bases are a match to TRBD1. This clonotype was sampled from a woman in her fifties or sixties in good health and CMV-seropositive. Input material: PBMCs. The CDR3 DNA reads TGTGCCAGCAGCCGCCGGGACAGGAATAGCAATCAGCCCCAGCATTTT. Amino acid sequence: CASSRRDRNSNQPQHF.